Following are 28 T cell receptor beta chains from one sample sequenced in a study of T cells expressing NK-cell markers. One entry per CDR3 protein, without DNA, is what TCRdb gives after re-calling the 5' RACE reads. The table lists 500,000 to 700,000 distinct CDR3 sequences, with roughly 3.4% in the top ten. The sequenced material came from blood T cells: a sorted CD56 or NKG2C T cell subset, CD4+ or CD8+ T cells, or bulk PBMC T cells (not recorded which). These receptors were collected from a man in his late teens or twenties in good health.

CDR3: CATTRLHTQYF. The chain couples TRBV24-1 to TRBJ2-3. The CDR3 is 11 amino acids. Germline loops: CDR1 KGHDR, CDR2 SFDVKD.

The chain is built from TRBV7-2 and TRBJ1-2. CDR1 SGHTA and CDR2 FQGNSA come from the germline V gene. The CDR3 has 14 residues. This CDR3 reads CASSLGQNIRGYTF.

CDR3 in amino acids: CASSSGTGVNEQFF. The chain uses TRBV5-1 and TRBJ2-1; without DNA, the TCRdb call of TRBD1 cannot be checked. Germline V gene data show CDR1 as SGHRS and CDR2 as YFSETQ. The CDR3 runs to 14 residues.

V usage is TRBV27 and J usage is TRBJ2-3; TCRdb picks TRBD2, but there is no DNA to check that call. The CDR3 runs to 15 residues. The V gene's germline CDR1 is MNHEY and CDR2 SMNVEV (reference sequence). This chain's CDR3 is CASSGRLASTDTQYF.

The rearrangement joins TRBV6-5 to TRBJ1-3; TCRdb's D gene call, TRBD1, goes unchecked for lack of DNA. Germline V gene data show CDR1 as MNHEY and CDR2 as SVGAGI. CDR3 size: 17 residues. The CDR3 reads CASSYSMGLPSGNTIYF.

The V gene is TRBV5-1, the J gene TRBJ2-5; TCRdb's assignment of TRBD2 cannot be checked, as there is no DNA. Germline-derived CDR1 and CDR2 are SGHRS and YFSETQ. The CDR3 covers 15 residues. The CDR3 reads CASSLDGRPQETQYF.

The rearrangement joins TRBV5-5 to TRBJ1-5; TCRdb returns TRBD1, unconfirmable since there is no DNA. This CDR3 is built from 15 residues. The germline V gene encodes CDR1 SGHKS and CDR2 YYEKEE (reference sequence). Here the CDR3 reads CASSGGQLMNQPQHF.

This chain links TRBV27 with TRBJ2-3; TCRdb gives TRBD2 as the D gene, but with no DNA this cannot be confirmed. From germline, CDR1 is MNHEY and CDR2 SMNVEV (reference sequence). The CDR3 has 16 amino acids. CDR3 loop: CASARPLAGGTDTQYF.

The rearrangement links TRBV12-3 or TRBV12-4 to TRBJ1-2; TCRdb designates TRBD1, a call that cannot be tested without DNA. CDR3 length: 15 amino acids. The CDR3 here is CASTISGTVPHGYTF.

The genes are TRBV9 and TRBJ2-1; TCRdb reports TRBD2, a call that lacks DNA to check it against. The CDR3 totals 15 residues. Germline assignment: CDR1 SGDLS and CDR2 YYNGEE. The CDR3: CASSVEGLAGVEQFF. Supplemented by reference TRBV9 and TRBJ2-1, the full variable domain reads DSGVTQTPKHLITATGQRVTLRCSPRSGDLSVYWYQQSLDQGLQFLIQYYNGEERAKGNILERFSAQQFPDLHSELNLSSLELGDSALYFCASSVEGLAGVEQFFGPGTRLTVL.

This chain uses TRBV10-1 with TRBJ2-5; the TCRdb D gene call, TRBD1, has no DNA to confirm it. Germline CDR1 WNHNN, CDR2 SYGVQD (reference sequence). This CDR3 has 15 amino acids. The CDR3 region is CASSGGQDHQETQYF.

This chain connects TRBV25-1 to TRBJ2-5; checking the TCRdb D call of TRBD1 is not possible without DNA. This CDR3 has 17 residues. CDR1 and CDR2 (germline): MGHDK, SYGVNS. CDR3 sequence reads: CASSGSLKQGAGETQYF.

This chain uses TRBV11-2 with TRBJ1-1. The CDR3 is 12 residues long. The V gene's germline CDR1 is SGHAT and CDR2 FQNNGV. CDR3 amino acids: CASSGIDTEAFF.

V usage is TRBV29-1 and J usage is TRBJ1-1; lacking DNA, the TRBD1 call made by TCRdb goes unchecked. The length of the CDR3 is 15 residues. Germline V lookup: CDR1 SQVTM, CDR2 ANQGSEA. Here the CDR3 reads CSALLTGAPSTEAFF.

The rearrangement uses TRBV5-1 and TRBJ2-3. This CDR3 region has 15 residues. Germline values: CDR1 SGHRS, CDR2 YFSETQ. CDR3 sequence reads: CASSLVMIRTDTQYF.

The rearrangement uses TRBV28 and TRBJ2-4. The CDR3 contains 15 residues. Germline V gene lookup returns CDR1 MDHEN and CDR2 SYDVKM. The CDR3 region is CASRDTAKAKNIQYF. The variable domain in full, with the rest retrieved from reference TRBV28 and TRBJ2-4, is DVKVTQSSRYLVKRTGEKVFLECVQDMDHENMFWYRQDPGLGLRLIYFSYDVKMKEKGDIPEGYSVSREKKERFSLILESASTNQTSMYLCASRDTAKAKNIQYFGAGTRLSVL.

The CDR3 reads CASGGDLNEQFF. The V call is TRBV7-2, the J call TRBJ2-1; TCRdb calls TRBD2, which cannot be checked without DNA. Germline CDR1 is SGHTA and CDR2 is FQGNSA. The CDR3 loop spans 12 amino acids.

V and J are TRBV7-2 and TRBJ2-2; no DNA is available, so the TRBD1 call from TCRdb remains unchecked. CDR3 size: 16 residues. Germline V CDR1 and CDR2: SGHTA, FQGNSA. The CDR3 sequence is CASSFFGTGATGELFF.

V usage is TRBV29-1 and J usage is TRBJ2-2; checking the TCRdb D call of TRBD2 is not possible without DNA. CDR3 length: 12 residues. Germline loops: CDR1 SQVTM, CDR2 ANQGSEA. The CDR3 sequence is CSVPDLAGELFF.

The chain carries TRBV24-1 and TRBJ2-1; TCRdb lists TRBD1, though no DNA is available to test this call. CDR3 length equals 13 residues. The germline V gene encodes CDR1 KGHDR and CDR2 SFDVKD. This chain's CDR3 is CATSRPGQDEQFF.

The chain combines TRBV12-3 or TRBV12-4 with TRBJ2-3; there is no DNA to check the TCRdb D call of TRBD1. There are 16 residues in the CDR3. CDR3 sequence: CASSAWGYGDTDTQYF.

The gene calls are TRBV24-1 and TRBJ2-6; TCRdb's D gene call, TRBD1, goes unchecked for lack of DNA. This CDR3 is built from 16 residues. In germline, CDR1 is KGHDR, CDR2 SFDVKD. CDR3 protein: CATSDPGTPGANVLTF.

The rearrangement joins TRBV20-1 to TRBJ2-1; TCRdb returns TRBD1, unconfirmable since there is no DNA. This CDR3 spans 13 amino acids. Germline-derived CDR1 and CDR2 are DFQATT and SNEGSKA (reference sequence). This CDR3 is CSARDRVGAEQFF.

J is TRBJ2-5 and V is TRBV7-7; the D call of TRBD2 rests on TCRdb alone, since no DNA is present to check it. Germline V gene data show CDR1 as SSHAT and CDR2 as FNYEAQ (reference sequence). This CDR3 is 14 amino acids long. This CDR3 is CASSPAGLGETQYF.

The genes are TRBV7-2 and TRBJ2-3; with no DNA, the TCRdb D assignment of TRBD1 cannot be verified. This CDR3 has 15 amino acids. CDR1 is SGHTA and CDR2 is FQGNSA in the germline V gene. The CDR3 is CASSRRQGRTDTQYF.

The genes are TRBV14 and TRBJ2-7; as DNA is missing, the TRBD1 call by TCRdb cannot be tested. The CDR3 consists of 14 residues. Germline V gene lookup returns CDR1 SGHDN and CDR2 FVKESK. The CDR3 here is CASELIRQAYEQYF.

The CDR3 loop is CSVGGAGLAGGSYNEQFF. The chain employs TRBV29-1 and TRBJ2-1; TCRdb designates TRBD2, a call that cannot be tested without DNA. Germline lookup yields CDR1 SQVTM and CDR2 ANQGSEA. The CDR3 runs 18 residues.

CDR3 region: CASIHDGGLGYTF. The rearrangement links TRBV5-4 to TRBJ1-2. This CDR3 contains 13 residues. Per germline, CDR1 SGHNT and CDR2 YYREEE (reference sequence).